This TCR beta chain was obtained from a study of PD-1 blockade in classical Hodgkin lymphoma. General study points: Newly diagnosed patients were reported to exhibit reduced baseline TCR diversity relative to healthy donors.

Method: immunoSEQ multiplex PCR; TCRdb's copy keeps in-frame clones and lacks some. The top ten hold about 2.3% of the sample, which has 31,000 or so clones, 85% seen once. Each of the patients experienced relapse following autologous stem cell transplantation, and their brentuximab vedotin exposure differed. CD4+ T cells were purified from thawed PBMCs by magnetic negative selection. Only a few counts were recorded for this clone. Its antigen remains unknown. The V and J ends lost 7 bases and 1 base, in that order; junction bases with no gene match: 4. The CDR3 extends over 13 amino acids. Germline CDR1 LNHDA, CDR2 SQIVND (reference sequence).

The receptor comes from a human donor with classical Hodgkin lymphoma. This chain joins TRBV19 and TRBJ2-7; 7 bases map to TRBD1. Sequencing was performed on CD4+ T cells from blood, taken at baseline. For the CDR3, the DNA is TGTGCCAGTACTCGACAGGGTTCCTACGAGCAGTACTTC. This codes for CASTRQGSYEQYF.